The sequence of this T cell receptor beta chain was determined in a study of blood T cell repertoires in COVID-19. Study as a whole: COVID-19 samples from acute and convalescent phases originated in the United States, Italy and Spain.

Produced via immunoSEQ multiplex PCR; TCRdb's table is partial and in-frame only. The sample has 130,000 to 150,000 clones; 87% are singletons. This clone was seen a few times. Germline lookup yields CDR1 SNHLY and CDR2 FYNNEI. V lost 7 bases and J lost 4, with 13 bases in between. The CDR3 covers 13 residues. The receptor was isolated from a woman aged 45 to 65 with acute or convalescent COVID-19. Sample: peripheral blood. The chain uses TRBV2 and TRBJ1-2, with a weak D call TRBD1 (6 bases). The CDR3 is CASTRTASYGYTF. The CDR3 nucleotides are TGTGCCAGCACCCGGACAGCCTCCTATGGCTACACCTTC.